This T cell receptor beta chain appears in the sequencing data of a study of shared clonotypes between healthy human individuals. Germline V gives CDR1 SGHVS, CDR2 FQNEAQ. V was cut by 2 bases and J by 0 bases, with 8 bases left in between. This CDR3 spans 15 amino acids. In the naive CD8 group, cells lacked CD45RO and were positively selected for CCR7, so terminally differentiated effector memory CD45RA+ cells were left out. About this clone itself: At the DNA level, this CDR3 is encoded by other sequences in the same sample as well.

Produced via immunoSEQ multiplex PCR; TCRdb's table is partial and in-frame only. Counted here are about 2 million clones, around 96% occurring once; the ten biggest clones make up 0.9% to 1.3%. The clonotype was recovered from a man younger than 30 in good health. This chain connects TRBV7-8 to TRBJ1-5, with D unclear. Source material: naive CD8+ T cells sorted from blood. The CDR3 here is CASSLSGSSNQPQHF. In nucleotides, the CDR3 is TGTGCCAGCAGCTTAAGCGGTAGTAGCAATCAGCCCCAGCATTTT.